The next 15 T cell receptor beta chains were all read from a single sample in a study of identical twins. From the 5' RACE reads, TCRdb called clonotypes with MiXCR, one entry per CDR3 protein. The sample shows 430,000 or so distinct CDR3 sequences, 24% of them seen only once. The same specimen was also included in a second study, on T cells expressing NK-cell markers.

Sequencing used CD4+ T cells sorted from blood. These receptor sequences come from a woman younger than 30 in good health.

This chain links TRBV6-1 with TRBJ2-4; a possible D gene is TRBD1 (5 bases). This CDR3 contains 13 residues. Trimming pared 7 bases from V and 3 bases from J, leaving 10 bases between. Germline-derived CDR1 and CDR2 are MNHNS and SASEGT. The CDR3 sequence is CASTPGNKNIQYF. The CDR3 coding sequence is TGTGCCAGCACCCCAGGGAACAAAAACATTCAGTACTTC.

CDR3 bases: TGTGCCAGCAGTTACTCAGGGGGCGGCGACTACGAGCAGTACTTC. Protein sequence: CASSYSGGGDYEQYF. The genes are TRBV6-5 and TRBJ2-7, with 7 bases fitting TRBD1. Trimming cost V 0 bases and J 3 bases; bases outside gene matches: 5. The CDR3 has 15 residues. Germline values: CDR1 MNHEY, CDR2 SVGAGI.

This chain links TRBV5-8 with TRBJ2-1; 11 nucleotides align to TRBD2. CDR3 length: 16 residues. With 4 bases clipped from V and 10 bases from J, the junction kept 13 bases outside the gene matches. Germline CDR1 and CDR2: SGHTS and YDEGEE. In DNA, the CDR3 is TGTGCCAGCAGCGTATCCGGGACTAGCGGTTATGGAGAGCAGTTCTTC. Protein: CASSVSGTSGYGEQFF.

This clonotype appeared a few times. The CDR3 protein is CASSSYLNHGELFF. CDR3 DNA sequence: TGTGCCAGCAGCTCGTATCTCAATCACGGGGAGCTGTTTTTT. The chain combines TRBV3-1 with TRBJ2-2; D is undetermined. The CDR3 has 14 amino acids. Germline-derived CDR1 and CDR2 are LGHDT and YNNKEL (reference sequence). The ends were cut back, 5 bases at V and 7 bases at J, with 14 bases in the middle.

This sequence joins TRBV12-3 or TRBV12-4 and TRBJ1-3; tentative D call: TRBD1 (5 bases). V shed 3 bases and J shed 4 bases, with 16 bases lying between them. CDR3 size: 16 residues. The CDR3 region is CASSLGVPSGGNTIYF. The CDR3 DNA reads TGTGCCAGCAGTTTGGGGGTCCCCTCGGGCGGAAACACCATATATTTT.

This clonotype was detected a few times. The chain carries TRBV20-1 and TRBJ1-4; D unresolved. The CDR3 sequence is 12 residues long. Trimming took 6 bases from V and 8 from J, leaving 13 bases between them. CDR1 DFQATT and CDR2 SNEGSKA come from the germline V gene (reference sequence). CDR3 loop: CSAFKGEEKLFF. CDR3 DNA sequence: TGCAGTGCGTTTAAGGGCGAAGAAAAACTGTTTTTT.

J is TRBJ2-1 and V is TRBV7-2; weak D call: TRBD1 (6 bases). CDR1 SGHTA and CDR2 FQGNSA come from the germline V gene. Trimming left V 4 bases short and J 9 bases short, with 10 bases between. The CDR3 has 12 amino acids. The CDR3 protein is CASSSRTAEQFF. In DNA form, the CDR3 reads TGTGCCAGCAGCTCGAGGACAGCTGAGCAGTTCTTC.

J is TRBJ2-7 and V is TRBV7-2, with 9 bases identical to TRBD1. There are 15 residues in the CDR3. Germline CDR1 and CDR2: SGHTA and FQGNSA. V lost 5 bases, J lost 7 bases, and 12 bases stayed unmatched. CDR3 sequence: CASSRVGTGPFEQYF. DNA for the CDR3: TGTGCCAGCAGCCGGGTCGGGACAGGGCCCTTTGAGCAGTACTTC.

This clonotype turned up a few times. The rearrangement links TRBV7-2 to TRBJ2-1; TRBD2 agrees at 9 bases. The germline V gene has CDR1 SGHTA and CDR2 FQGNSA. CDR3 length: 14 residues. The J segment lost 4 bases and the V segment lost 6 bases, leaving 4 bases of the junction unmatched. The CDR3 loop is CASRSAGGYNEQFF. DNA for the CDR3: TGTGCCAGCAGGTCGGCGGGAGGGTACAATGAGCAGTTCTTC.

V and J are TRBV7-3 and TRBJ2-1; possible D gene TRBD2, 6 bases. The V and J ends lost 5 bases and 2 bases respectively, with 13 bases between them. The germline V gene encodes CDR1 SGHTA and CDR2 FQGTGA. The CDR3 covers 15 residues. The CDR3 is CASSQGERAYNEQFF. The CDR3, as DNA: TGTGCCAGCAGCCAAGGCGAGCGGGCCTACAATGAGCAGTTCTTC.

This clonotype was observed many times. The V gene is TRBV3-1, the J gene TRBJ1-5, with D uncertain. The CDR3 has 15 amino acids. Trimming shortened V by 2 bases and J by 1 base, and 9 bases separated the two germline ends. From germline, CDR1 is LGHDT and CDR2 YNNKEL (reference sequence). CDR3 region: CASSQWLGSNQPQHF. CDR3 sequence (DNA): TGTGCCAGCAGCCAATGGTTGGGAAGCAATCAGCCCCAGCATTTT.

CDR3 sequence reads: CASSRGLANSADTQYF. The CDR3 nucleotides are TGCGCCAGCAGCAGGGGACTAGCGAACTCTGCAGATACGCAGTATTTT. The chain has TRBV5-1 and TRBJ2-3; 10 bases align to TRBD2. Trimming at V came to 4 bases and at J to 4 bases, leaving 9 bases not matched to a gene. Germline CDR1 reads SGHRS; CDR2 reads YFSETQ. This CDR3 region has 16 residues.

This chain joins TRBV5-1 and TRBJ2-1; 7 nucleotides line up with TRBD2. With 0 bases clipped from V and 9 bases from J, the junction kept 6 bases outside the gene matches. Germline V gene data show CDR1 as SGHRS and CDR2 as YFSETQ. The CDR3 is made up of 14 amino acids. CDR3 sequence reads: CASSLAGGAVEQFF. The CDR3 nucleotides read TGCGCCAGCAGCTTGGCGGGGGGTGCCGTTGAGCAGTTCTTC.

This clonotype was seen a handful of times. J is TRBJ2-7 and V is TRBV27, with TRBD2 as a possible D gene (5 bases). The germline CDR1 and CDR2 sequences are MNHEY and SMNVEV (reference sequence). V lost 3 bases, J lost 2 bases, and 14 bases lay in between. The CDR3 sequence is 15 residues long. CDR3 loop: CASSFGGGPTYEQYF. The CDR3 DNA reads as TGTGCCAGCAGTTTTGGAGGCGGACCCACCTACGAGCAGTACTTC.

This clonotype was recorded many times. The chain is built from TRBV29-1 and TRBJ1-2; no reliable D call. V lost 4 bases, J lost 8 bases, and 17 bases lay in between. This CDR3 has 13 residues. Germline V gives CDR1 SQVTM, CDR2 ANQGSEA. The CDR3: CSVVLPRKVGYTF. DNA of the CDR3: TGCAGCGTTGTACTTCCTCGGAAAGTCGGCTACACCTTC.